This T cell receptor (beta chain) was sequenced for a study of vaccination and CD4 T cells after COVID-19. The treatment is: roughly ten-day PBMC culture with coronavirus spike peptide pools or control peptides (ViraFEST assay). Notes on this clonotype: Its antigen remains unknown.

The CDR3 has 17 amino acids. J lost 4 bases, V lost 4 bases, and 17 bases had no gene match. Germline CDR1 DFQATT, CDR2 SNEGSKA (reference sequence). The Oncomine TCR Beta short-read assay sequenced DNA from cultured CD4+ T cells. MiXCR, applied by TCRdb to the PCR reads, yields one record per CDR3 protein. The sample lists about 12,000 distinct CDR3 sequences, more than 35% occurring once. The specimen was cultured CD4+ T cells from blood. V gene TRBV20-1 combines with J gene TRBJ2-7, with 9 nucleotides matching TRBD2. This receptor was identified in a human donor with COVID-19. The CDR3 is CSATLISGGLPGYEQYF. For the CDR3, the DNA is TGCAGTGCTACCCTAATAAGCGGGGGGCTTCCTGGGTACGAGCAGTACTTC.